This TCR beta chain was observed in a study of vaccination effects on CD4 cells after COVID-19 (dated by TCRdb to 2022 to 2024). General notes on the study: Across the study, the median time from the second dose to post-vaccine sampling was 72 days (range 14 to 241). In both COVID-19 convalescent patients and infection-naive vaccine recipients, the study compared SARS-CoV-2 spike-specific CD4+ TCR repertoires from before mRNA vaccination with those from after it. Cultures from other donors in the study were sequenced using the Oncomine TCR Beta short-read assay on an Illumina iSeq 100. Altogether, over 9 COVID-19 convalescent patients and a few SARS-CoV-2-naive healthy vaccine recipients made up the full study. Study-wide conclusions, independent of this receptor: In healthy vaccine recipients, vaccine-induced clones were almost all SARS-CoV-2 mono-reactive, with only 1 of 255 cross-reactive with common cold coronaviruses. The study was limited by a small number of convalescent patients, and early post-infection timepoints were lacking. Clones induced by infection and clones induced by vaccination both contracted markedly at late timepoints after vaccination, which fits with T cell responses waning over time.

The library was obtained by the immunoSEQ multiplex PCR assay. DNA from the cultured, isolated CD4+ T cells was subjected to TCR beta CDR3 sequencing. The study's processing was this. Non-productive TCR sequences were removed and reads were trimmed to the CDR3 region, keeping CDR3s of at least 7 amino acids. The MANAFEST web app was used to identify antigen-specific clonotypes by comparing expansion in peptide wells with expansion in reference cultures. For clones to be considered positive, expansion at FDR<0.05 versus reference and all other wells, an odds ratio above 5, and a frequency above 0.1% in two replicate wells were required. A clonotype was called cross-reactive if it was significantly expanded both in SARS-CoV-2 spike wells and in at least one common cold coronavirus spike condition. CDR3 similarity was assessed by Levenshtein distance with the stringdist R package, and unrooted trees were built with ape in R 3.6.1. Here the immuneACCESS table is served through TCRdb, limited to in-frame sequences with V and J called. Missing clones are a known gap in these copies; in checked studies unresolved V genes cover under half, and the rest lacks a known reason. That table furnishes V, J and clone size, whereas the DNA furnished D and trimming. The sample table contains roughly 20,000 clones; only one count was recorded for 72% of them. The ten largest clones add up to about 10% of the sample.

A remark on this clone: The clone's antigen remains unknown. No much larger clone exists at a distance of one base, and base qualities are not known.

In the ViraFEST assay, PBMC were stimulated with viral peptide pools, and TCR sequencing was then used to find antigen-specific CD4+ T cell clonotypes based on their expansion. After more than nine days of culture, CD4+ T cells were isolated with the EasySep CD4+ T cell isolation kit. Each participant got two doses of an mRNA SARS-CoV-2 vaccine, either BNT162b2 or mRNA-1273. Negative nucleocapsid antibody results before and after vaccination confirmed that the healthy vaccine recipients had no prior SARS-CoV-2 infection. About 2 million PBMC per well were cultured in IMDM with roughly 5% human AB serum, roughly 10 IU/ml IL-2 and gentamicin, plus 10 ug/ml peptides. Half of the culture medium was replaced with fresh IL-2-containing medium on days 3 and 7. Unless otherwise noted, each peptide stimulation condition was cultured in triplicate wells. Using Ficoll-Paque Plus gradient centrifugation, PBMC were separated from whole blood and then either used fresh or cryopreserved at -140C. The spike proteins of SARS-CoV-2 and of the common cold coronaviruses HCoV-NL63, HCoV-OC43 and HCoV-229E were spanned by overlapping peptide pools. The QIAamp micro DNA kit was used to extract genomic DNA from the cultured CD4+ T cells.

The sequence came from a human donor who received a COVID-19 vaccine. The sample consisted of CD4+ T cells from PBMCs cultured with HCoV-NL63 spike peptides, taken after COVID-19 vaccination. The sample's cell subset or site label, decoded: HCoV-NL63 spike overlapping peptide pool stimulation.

CDR3 loop: CASRGRTGPRDYGYTF. The base sequence is TGTGCCAGCAGGGGTAGGACCGGGCCCAGGGACTATGGCTACACCTTC. This chain is built from TRBV2 and TRBJ1-2; TRBD1 is possibly the D segment (5 matching bases). V sheds 6 bases and J sheds 3 bases, leaving 20 bases between their ends. The CDR3 sequence holds 16 residues, the cysteine and phenylalanine included. Just the 48-base CDR3 DNA is kept, in frame starting at base 1. CDR1 and CDR2, per the germline V gene, are SNHLY and FYNNEI.